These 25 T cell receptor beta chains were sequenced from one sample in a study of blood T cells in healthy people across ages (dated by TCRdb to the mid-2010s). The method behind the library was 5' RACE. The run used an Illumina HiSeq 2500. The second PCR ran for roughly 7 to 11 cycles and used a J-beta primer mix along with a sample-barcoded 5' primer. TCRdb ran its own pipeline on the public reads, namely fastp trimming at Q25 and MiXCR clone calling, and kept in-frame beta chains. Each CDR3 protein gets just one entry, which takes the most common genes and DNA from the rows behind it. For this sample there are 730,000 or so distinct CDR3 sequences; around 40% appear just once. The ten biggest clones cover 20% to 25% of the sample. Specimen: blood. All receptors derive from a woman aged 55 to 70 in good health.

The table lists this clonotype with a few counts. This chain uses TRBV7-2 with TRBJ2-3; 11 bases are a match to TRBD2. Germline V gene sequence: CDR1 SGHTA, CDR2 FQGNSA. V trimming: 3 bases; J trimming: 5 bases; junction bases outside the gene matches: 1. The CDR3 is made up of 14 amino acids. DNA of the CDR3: TGTGCCAGCAGCTTGGGACTAGCGGTAGATACGCAGTATTTT. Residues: CASSLGLAVDTQYF.

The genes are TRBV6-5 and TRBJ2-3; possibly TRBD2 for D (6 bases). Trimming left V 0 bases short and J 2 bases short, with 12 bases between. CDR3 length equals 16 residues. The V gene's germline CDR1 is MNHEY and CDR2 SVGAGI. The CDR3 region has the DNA TGTGCCAGCAGTTACTCGTTTAGCGGCTACACAGATACGCAGTATTTT. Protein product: CASSYSFSGYTDTQYF.

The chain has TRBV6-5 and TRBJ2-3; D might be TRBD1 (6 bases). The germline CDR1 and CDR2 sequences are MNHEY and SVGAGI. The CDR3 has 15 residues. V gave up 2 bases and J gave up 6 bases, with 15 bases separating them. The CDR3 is CASSYRGTAGDTQYF. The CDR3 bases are TGTGCCAGCAGTTACAGGGGGACCGCCGGGGATACGCAGTATTTT.

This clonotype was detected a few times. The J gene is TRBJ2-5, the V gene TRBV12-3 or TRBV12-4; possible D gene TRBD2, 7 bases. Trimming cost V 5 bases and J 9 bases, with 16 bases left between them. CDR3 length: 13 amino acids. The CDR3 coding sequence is TGTGCCAGCAGTAAGGCTGTGGGGGGGCCCCAGTACTTC. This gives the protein CASSKAVGGPQYF.

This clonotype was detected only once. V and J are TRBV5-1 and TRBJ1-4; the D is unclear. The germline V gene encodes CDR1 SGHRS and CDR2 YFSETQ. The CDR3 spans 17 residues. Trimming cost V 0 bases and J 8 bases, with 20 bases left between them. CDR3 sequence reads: CASSLGPLAGGSEKLFF. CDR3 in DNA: TGCGCCAGCAGCTTGGGACCCCTAGCGGGAGGTTCCGAAAAACTGTTTTTT.

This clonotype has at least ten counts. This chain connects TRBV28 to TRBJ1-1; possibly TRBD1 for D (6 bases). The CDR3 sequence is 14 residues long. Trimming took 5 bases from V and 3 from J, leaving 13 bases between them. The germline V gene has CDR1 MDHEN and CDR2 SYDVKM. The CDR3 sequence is CASSLQGGDTEAFF. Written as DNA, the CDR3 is TGTGCCAGCAGTCTACAGGGAGGGGACACTGAAGCTTTCTTT.

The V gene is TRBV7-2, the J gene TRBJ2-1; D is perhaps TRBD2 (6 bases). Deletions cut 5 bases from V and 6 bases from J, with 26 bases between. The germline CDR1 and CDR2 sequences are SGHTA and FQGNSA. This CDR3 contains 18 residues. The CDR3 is CASSQRFTGLRRINEQFF. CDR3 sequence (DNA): TGTGCCAGCAGCCAGAGATTCACGGGACTCCGGAGGATCAATGAGCAGTTCTTC.

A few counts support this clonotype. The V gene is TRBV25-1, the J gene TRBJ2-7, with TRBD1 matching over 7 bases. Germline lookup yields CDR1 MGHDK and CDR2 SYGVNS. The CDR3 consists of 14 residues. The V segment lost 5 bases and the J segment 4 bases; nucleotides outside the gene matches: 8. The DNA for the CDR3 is TGTGCCAGCAGTTGGGGGCAGGGGGATTACGAGCAGTACTTC. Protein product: CASSWGQGDYEQYF.

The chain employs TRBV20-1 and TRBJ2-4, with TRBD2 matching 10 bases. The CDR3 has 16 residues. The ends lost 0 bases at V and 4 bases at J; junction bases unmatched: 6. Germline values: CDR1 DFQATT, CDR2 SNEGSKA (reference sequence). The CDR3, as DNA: TGCAGTGCTAGAGATCGGGTTAGCGGGAGGAAAAACATTCAGTACTTC. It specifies CSARDRVSGRKNIQYF.

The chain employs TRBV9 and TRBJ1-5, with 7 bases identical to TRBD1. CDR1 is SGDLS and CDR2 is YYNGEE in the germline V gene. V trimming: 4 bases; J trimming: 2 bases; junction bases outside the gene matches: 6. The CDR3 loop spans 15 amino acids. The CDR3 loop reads CASSTTGDRNQPQHF. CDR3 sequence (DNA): TGTGCCAGCAGCACTACAGGGGATCGCAATCAGCCCCAGCATTTT.

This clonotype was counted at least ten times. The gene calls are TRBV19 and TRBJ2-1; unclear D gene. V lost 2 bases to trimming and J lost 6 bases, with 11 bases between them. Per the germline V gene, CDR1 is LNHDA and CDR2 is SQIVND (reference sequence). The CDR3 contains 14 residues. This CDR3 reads CASSINSLGNEQFF. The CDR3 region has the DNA TGTGCCAGTAGTATAAACAGTTTGGGCAATGAGCAGTTCTTC.

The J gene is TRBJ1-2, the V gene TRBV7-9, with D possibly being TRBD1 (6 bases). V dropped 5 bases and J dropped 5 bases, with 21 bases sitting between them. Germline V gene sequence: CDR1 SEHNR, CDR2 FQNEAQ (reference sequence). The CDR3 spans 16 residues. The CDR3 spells CASSLPWDTDRYGYTF. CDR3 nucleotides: TGTGCCAGCAGCCTCCCCTGGGACACAGACCGTTATGGCTACACCTTC.

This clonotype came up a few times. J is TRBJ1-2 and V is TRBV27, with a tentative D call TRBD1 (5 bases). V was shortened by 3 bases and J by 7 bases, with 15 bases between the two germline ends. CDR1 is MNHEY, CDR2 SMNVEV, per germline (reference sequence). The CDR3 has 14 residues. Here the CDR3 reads CASSFSAGPSGYTF. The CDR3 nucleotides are TGTGCCAGCAGTTTCAGTGCAGGGCCGAGTGGCTACACCTTC.

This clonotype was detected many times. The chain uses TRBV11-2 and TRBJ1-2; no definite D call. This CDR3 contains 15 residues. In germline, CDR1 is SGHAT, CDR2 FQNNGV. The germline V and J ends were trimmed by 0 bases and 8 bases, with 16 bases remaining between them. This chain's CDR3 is CASSLDPSALGGYTF. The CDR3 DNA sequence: TGTGCCAGCAGCTTAGATCCGTCCGCCCTCGGGGGCTACACCTTC.

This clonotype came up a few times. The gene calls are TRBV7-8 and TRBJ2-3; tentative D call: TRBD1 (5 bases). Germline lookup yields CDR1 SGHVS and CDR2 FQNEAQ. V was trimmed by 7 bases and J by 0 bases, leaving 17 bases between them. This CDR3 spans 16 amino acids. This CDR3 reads CASNPRWGGSTDTQYF. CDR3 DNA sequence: TGTGCCAGCAACCCTAGATGGGGCGGTAGCACAGATACGCAGTATTTT.

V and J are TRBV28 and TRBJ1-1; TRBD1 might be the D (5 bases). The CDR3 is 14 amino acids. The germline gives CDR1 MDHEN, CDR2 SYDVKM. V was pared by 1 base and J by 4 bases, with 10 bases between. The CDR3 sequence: CASSLLRGATEAFF. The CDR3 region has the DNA TGTGCCAGCAGTTTATTAAGGGGAGCCACTGAAGCTTTCTTT.

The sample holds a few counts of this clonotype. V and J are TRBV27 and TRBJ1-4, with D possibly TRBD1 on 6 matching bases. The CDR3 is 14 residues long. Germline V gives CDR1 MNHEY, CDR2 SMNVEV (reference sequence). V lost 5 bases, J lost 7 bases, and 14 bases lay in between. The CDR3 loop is CASSLRGRGEKLFF. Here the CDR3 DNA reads TGTGCCAGCAGTCTTCGGGGGCGCGGTGAAAAACTGTTTTTT.

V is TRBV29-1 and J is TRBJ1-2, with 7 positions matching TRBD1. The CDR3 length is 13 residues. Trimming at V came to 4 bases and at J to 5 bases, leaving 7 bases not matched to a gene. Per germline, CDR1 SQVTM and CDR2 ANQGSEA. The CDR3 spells CSVVLDRLYGYTF. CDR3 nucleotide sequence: TGCAGCGTTGTTCTGGACAGGTTGTATGGCTACACCTTC.

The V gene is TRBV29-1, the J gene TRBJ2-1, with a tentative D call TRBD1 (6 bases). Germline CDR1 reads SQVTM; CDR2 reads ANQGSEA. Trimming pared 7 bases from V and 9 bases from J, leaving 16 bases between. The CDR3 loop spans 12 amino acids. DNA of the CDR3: TGCAGCGGATTACAGGGTCAGGCTGAGCAGTTCTTC. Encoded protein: CSGLQGQAEQFF.

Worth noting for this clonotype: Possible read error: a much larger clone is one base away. For the CDR3, the DNA is TGTGCCAGCAGCGCAGGTGGGGCTCAAGAGACCCAGTACTTC. It yields the protein CASSAGGAQETQYF. This rearrangement joins TRBV9 to TRBJ2-5; possibly TRBD1 for D (5 bases). V gave up 3 bases and J gave up 2 bases, with 11 bases separating them. This CDR3 contains 14 residues. Germline V gene sequence: CDR1 SGDLS, CDR2 YYNGEE.

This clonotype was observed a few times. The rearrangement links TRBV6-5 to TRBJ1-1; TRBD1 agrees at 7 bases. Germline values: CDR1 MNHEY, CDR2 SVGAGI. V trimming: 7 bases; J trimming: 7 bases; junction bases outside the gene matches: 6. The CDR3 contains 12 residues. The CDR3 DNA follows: TGTGCCAGCACCCAGGGGGGGGATGAAGCTTTCTTT. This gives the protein CASTQGGDEAFF.

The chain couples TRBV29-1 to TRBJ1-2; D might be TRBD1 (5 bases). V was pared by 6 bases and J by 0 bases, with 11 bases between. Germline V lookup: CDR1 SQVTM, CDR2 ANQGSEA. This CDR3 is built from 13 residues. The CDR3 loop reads CSVLRAANYGYTF. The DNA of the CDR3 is TGCAGCGTCCTCAGGGCAGCTAACTATGGCTACACCTTC. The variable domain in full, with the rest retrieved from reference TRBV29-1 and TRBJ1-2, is SAVISQKPSRDICQRGTSLTIQCQVDSQVTMMFWYRQQPGQSLTLIATANQGSEATYESGFVIDKFPISRPNLTFSTLTVSNMSPEDSSIYLCSVLRAANYGYTFGSGTRLTVV.

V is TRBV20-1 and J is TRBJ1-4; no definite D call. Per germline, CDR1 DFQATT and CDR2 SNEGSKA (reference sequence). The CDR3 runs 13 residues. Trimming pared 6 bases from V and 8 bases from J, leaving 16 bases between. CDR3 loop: CSAPGGDGEKLFF. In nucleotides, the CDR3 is TGCAGTGCCCCTGGCGGGGATGGGGAAAAACTGTTTTTT.

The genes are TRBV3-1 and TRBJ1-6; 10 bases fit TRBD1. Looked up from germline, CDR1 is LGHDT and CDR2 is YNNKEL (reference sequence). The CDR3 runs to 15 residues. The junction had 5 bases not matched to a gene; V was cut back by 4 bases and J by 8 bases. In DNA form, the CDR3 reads TGTGCCAGCAGCCCCGTGACAGGGGGCGATTCACCCCTCCACTTT. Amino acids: CASSPVTGGDSPLHF.

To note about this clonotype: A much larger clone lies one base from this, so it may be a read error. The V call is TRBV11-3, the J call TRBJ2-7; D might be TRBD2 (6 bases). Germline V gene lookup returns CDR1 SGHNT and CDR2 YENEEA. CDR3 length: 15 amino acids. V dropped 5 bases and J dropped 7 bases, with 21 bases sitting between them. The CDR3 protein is CASSVQEGSYNEQYF. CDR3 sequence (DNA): TGTGCCAGCAGCGTACAGGAGGGGTCCTACAATGAGCAGTACTTC.